Below are 13 T cell receptor beta chains sequenced from a single sample in a study of blood T cell repertoires in COVID-19. The table came from immunoSEQ multiplex PCR; TCRdb's copy has only in-frame clones and leaves some out. The sample shows 370,000 or so clones, more than 75% of them seen only once. The sequencing input was peripheral blood. The receptor source for this set is a human donor with acute or convalescent COVID-19. The donor label of this sample is uncertain.

Details on this clone: Other DNA sequences in this specimen translate into the identical CDR3. V usage is TRBV18 and J usage is TRBJ2-5, with 8 bases fitting TRBD1. CDR1 KGHSH and CDR2 LQKENI come from the germline V gene. Trimming removed 1 base from V and 5 bases from J; junction bases left unmatched: 3. The CDR3 covers 14 residues. DNA of the CDR3: TGTGCCAGCTCACCACAAACAGGGGGGGAGACCCAGTACTTC. This translates into CASSPQTGGETQYF.

The rearrangement uses TRBV6-1 and TRBJ1-1; TRBD1 matches at 7 bases. The CDR3 length is 16 residues. Trimming removed 4 bases from V and 3 bases from J; junction bases left unmatched: 11. The V gene's germline CDR1 is MNHNS and CDR2 SASEGT. The CDR3 is CASSGDRDVWDTEAFF. CDR3 DNA: TGTGCCAGCAGTGGAGACAGGGACGTCTGGGACACTGAAGCTTTCTTT.

J is TRBJ2-1 and V is TRBV5-1; 7 bases map to TRBD2. Germline values: CDR1 SGHRS, CDR2 YFSETQ. This CDR3 has 12 amino acids. With V trimmed by 3 bases and J by 7 bases, 1 base remained unmatched. CDR3 sequence: CASSWEGNEQFF. The CDR3 nucleotides read TGCGCCAGCAGCTGGGAGGGGAATGAGCAGTTCTTC. The whole variable domain, remainder taken from reference TRBV5-1 and TRBJ2-1, is KAGVTQTPRYLIKTRGQQVTLSCSPISGHRSVSWYQQTPGQGLQFLFEYFSETQRNKGNFPGRFSGRQFSNSRSEMNVSTLELGDSALYLCASSWEGNEQFFGPGTRLTVL.

The chain uses TRBV6-5 and TRBJ2-7; 8 bases are a match to TRBD2. J lost 2 bases, V lost 4 bases, and 10 bases had no gene match. Germline V lookup: CDR1 MNHEY, CDR2 SVGAGI. The CDR3 is 16 residues long. CDR3 DNA sequence: TGTGCCAGCAGTTTCAGCGGACTAGCAGCCCCCTACGAGCAGTACTTC. It is translated as CASSFSGLAAPYEQYF.

In regard to this clone: Other DNA sequences in this specimen translate into the identical CDR3. The V gene is TRBV11-2, the J gene TRBJ1-6, with TRBD1 identical over 9 bases. The CDR3 is 16 amino acids. CDR1 is SGHAT, CDR2 FQNNGV, per germline. The ends lost 2 bases at V and 6 bases at J; junction bases unmatched: 5. The chain's CDR3 is CASSLHRGRSNSPLHF. The CDR3 bases are TGTGCCAGCAGCTTACACAGGGGGCGGAGTAATTCACCCCTCCACTTT.

The J gene is TRBJ1-1, the V gene TRBV16; D is unresolved. The germline V and J ends were trimmed by 0 bases and 5 bases, with 13 bases remaining between them. The germline V gene encodes CDR1 KGHSY and CDR2 FQNENV. The length of the CDR3 is 15 residues. The CDR3 bases are TGTGCCAGCAGCCAATCCTCGGGATTCGGGACTGAAGCTTTCTTT. This sequence encodes CASSQSSGFGTEAFF.

The count of this clone is one. The chain carries TRBV9 and TRBJ1-1; D uncertain. The CDR3 totals 12 residues. V lost 0 bases, J lost 10 bases, and 10 bases lay in between. Per germline, CDR1 SGDLS and CDR2 YYNGEE. The CDR3 DNA reads as TGTGCCAGCAGCGTAGTCGGGAAGCTAGCTTTCTTT. This gives the protein CASSVVGKLAFF.

The rearrangement links TRBV28 to TRBJ2-2, with 9 nucleotides matching TRBD1. The CDR3 contains 14 residues. V shed 10 bases, J shed 5 bases, and the junction held 8 bases outside the gene matches. Per germline, CDR1 MDHEN and CDR2 SYDVKM. CDR3 residues: CAIERDRVTGELFF. The CDR3 bases are TGTGCCATCGAGAGGGACAGGGTTACCGGGGAGCTGTTTTTT.

The chain has TRBV3-1 (or the pseudogene TRBV3-2) and TRBJ2-3; weak D call: TRBD2 (6 bases). Germline CDR1 is LGHDT and CDR2 is YNNKEL (reference sequence). Trimming pared 0 bases from V and 1 base from J, leaving 14 bases between. The CDR3 is 17 residues long. CDR3 bases: TGTGCCAGCAGCCAAGAACGCGGGACGGGGGGCACAGATACGCAGTATTTT. Translation gives CASSQERGTGGTDTQYF.

This rearrangement joins TRBV10-1 to TRBJ2-1, with 9 positions matching TRBD2. The CDR3 runs to 15 residues. J lost 7 bases, V lost 8 bases, and 12 bases had no gene match. Germline CDR1 reads WNHNN; CDR2 reads SYGVQD (reference sequence). The CDR3 protein is CASGLAGVGFNEQFF. The CDR3 bases are TGCGCCAGCGGGTTAGCGGGAGTGGGTTTTAATGAGCAGTTCTTC.

The chain employs TRBV5-1 and TRBJ2-2; 7 positions match TRBD2. Losses at the gene ends were 0 bases for V and 6 bases for J; bases not matched to a gene: 5. This CDR3 is built from 15 residues. The V gene's germline CDR1 is SGHRS and CDR2 YFSETQ. The CDR3 nucleotides read TGCGCCAGCAGCTTGGGACTAGCTGTGTCCGGGGAGCTGTTTTTT. This encodes CASSLGLAVSGELFF.

The chain combines TRBV6-6 with TRBJ2-7, with 9 bases matching TRBD2. This CDR3 has 12 amino acids. Per the germline V gene, CDR1 is MNHNY and CDR2 is SVGAGI (reference sequence). Losses at the gene ends were 4 bases for V and 7 bases for J; bases not matched to a gene: 2. CDR3 in DNA: TGTGCCAGCAGTTTAGCGGGGGAAGAGCAGTACTTC. It yields the protein CASSLAGEEQYF.

Only a few counts were recorded for this clone. The chain combines TRBV6-1 with TRBJ1-2, with 8 bases aligning to TRBD1. J was trimmed by 2 bases and V by 3 bases; bases with no gene match: 5. This CDR3 is built from 15 residues. The germline CDR1 and CDR2 sequences are MNHNS and SASEGT. Here the CDR3 reads CASSDRRTGNYGYTF. For the CDR3, the DNA is TGTGCCAGCAGTGACCGGAGGACAGGGAACTATGGCTACACCTTC.